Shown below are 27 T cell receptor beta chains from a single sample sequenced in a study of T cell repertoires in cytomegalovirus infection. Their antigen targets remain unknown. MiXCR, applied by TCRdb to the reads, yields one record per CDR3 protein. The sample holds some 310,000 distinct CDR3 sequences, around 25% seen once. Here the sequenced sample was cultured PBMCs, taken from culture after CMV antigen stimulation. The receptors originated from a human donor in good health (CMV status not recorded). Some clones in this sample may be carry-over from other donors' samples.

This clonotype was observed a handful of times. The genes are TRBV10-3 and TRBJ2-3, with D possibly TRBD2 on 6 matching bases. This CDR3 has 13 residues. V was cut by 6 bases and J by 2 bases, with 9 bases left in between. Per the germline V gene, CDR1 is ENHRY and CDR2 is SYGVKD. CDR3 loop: CAIRGGATDTQYF. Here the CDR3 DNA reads TGTGCCATCAGGGGGGGTGCCACAGATACGCAGTATTTT.

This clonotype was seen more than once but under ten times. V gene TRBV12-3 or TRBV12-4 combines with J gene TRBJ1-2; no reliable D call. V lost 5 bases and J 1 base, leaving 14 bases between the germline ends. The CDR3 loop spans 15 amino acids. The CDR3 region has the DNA TGTGCCAGCAGTCAGGACCCAAGCATTAACTATGGCTACACCTTC. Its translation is CASSQDPSINYGYTF.

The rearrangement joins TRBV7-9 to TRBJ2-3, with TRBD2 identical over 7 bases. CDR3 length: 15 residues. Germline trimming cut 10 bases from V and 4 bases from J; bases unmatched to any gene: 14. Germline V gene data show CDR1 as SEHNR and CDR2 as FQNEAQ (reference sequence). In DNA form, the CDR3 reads TGTGCCAACATTGACCTAGCGGCTAGCGCAGATACGCAGTATTTT. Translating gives CANIDLAASADTQYF.

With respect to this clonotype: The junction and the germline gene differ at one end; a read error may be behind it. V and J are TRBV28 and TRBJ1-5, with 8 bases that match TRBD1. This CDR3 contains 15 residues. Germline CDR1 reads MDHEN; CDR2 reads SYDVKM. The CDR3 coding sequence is TGTGCCAGCAGCACCCCGGACAGGGTAAATCAGCCCCAGCATTTC. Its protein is CASSTPDRVNQPQHF.

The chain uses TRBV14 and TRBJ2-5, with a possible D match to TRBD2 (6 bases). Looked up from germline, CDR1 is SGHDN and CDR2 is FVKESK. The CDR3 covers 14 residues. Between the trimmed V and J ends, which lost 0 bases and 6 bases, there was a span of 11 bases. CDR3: CASSQDWREQTQYF. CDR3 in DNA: TGTGCCAGCAGCCAAGACTGGAGGGAGCAGACCCAGTACTTC.

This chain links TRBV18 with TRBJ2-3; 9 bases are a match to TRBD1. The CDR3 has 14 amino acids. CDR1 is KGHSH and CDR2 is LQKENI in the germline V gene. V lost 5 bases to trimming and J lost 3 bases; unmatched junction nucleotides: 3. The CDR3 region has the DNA TGTGCCAGCTCAAACGACAGGGGGACAGATACGCAGTATTTT. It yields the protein CASSNDRGTDTQYF.

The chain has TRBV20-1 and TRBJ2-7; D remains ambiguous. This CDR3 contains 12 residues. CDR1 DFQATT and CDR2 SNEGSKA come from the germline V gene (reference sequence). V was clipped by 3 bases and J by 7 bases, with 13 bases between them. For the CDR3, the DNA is TGCAGTGCTAGGCTGGGTACGAGGGAGCAGTACTTC. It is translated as CSARLGTREQYF.

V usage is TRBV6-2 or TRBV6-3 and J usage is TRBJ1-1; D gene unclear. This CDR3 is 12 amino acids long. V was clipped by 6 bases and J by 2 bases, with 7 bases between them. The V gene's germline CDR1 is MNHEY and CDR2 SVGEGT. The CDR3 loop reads CASSSFNTEAFF. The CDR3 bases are TGTGCCAGCAGCTCCTTTAACACTGAAGCTTTCTTT.

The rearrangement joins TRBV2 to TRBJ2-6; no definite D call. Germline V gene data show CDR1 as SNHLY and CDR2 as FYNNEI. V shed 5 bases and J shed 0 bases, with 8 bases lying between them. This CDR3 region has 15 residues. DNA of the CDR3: TGTGCCAGCAGTATATCGTTCTCTGGGGCCAACGTCCTGACTTTC. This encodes CASSISFSGANVLTF. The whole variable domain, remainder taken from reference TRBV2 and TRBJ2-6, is EPEVTQTPSHQVTQMGQEVILRCVPISNHLYFYWYRQILGQKVEFLVSFYNNEISEKSEIFDDQFSVERPDGSNFTLKIRSTKLEDSAMYFCASSISFSGANVLTFGAGSRLTVL.

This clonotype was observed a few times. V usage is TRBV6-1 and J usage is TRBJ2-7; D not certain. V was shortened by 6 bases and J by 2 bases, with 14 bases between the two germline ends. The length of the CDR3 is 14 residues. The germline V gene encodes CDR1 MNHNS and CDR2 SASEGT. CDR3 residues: CASRTSGSTYEQYF. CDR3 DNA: TGTGCCAGCAGGACCTCCGGGTCCACCTACGAGCAGTACTTC.

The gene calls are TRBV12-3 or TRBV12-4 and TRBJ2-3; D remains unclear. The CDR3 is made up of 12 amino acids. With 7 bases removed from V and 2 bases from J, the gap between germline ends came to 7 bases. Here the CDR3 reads CASIADTDTQYF. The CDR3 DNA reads TGTGCCAGCATAGCCGACACAGATACGCAGTATTTT.

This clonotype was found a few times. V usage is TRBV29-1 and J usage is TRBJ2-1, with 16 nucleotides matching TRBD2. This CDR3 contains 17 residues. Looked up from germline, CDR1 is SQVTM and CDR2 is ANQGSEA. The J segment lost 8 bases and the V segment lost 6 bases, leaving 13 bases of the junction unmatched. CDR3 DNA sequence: TGCAGCGTATCCGGGACTAGCGGGAGGGACAAGTACGATGAGCAGTTCTTC. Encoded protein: CSVSGTSGRDKYDEQFF.

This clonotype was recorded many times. The CDR3 is CASSFGQGGYNEQFF. CDR3 nucleotides: TGTGCCAGCAGTTTCGGACAGGGTGGATACAATGAGCAGTTCTTC. The V call is TRBV27, the J call TRBJ2-1, with TRBD1 matching 8 bases. CDR3 length equals 15 residues. Germline CDR1 reads MNHEY; CDR2 reads SMNVEV (reference sequence). The V and J ends lost 3 bases and 4 bases, in that order; junction bases with no gene match: 5.

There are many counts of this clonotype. In DNA, the CDR3 is TGTGCCAGCAGCTTAGGACTAGCGGGAGGATCCGATACGCAGTATTTT. This codes for CASSLGLAGGSDTQYF. This chain joins TRBV7-2 and TRBJ2-3; 13 positions agree with TRBD2. The V gene end was trimmed by 1 base and the J gene end by 6 bases; junction bases not matched to a gene: 4. The CDR3 covers 16 residues. CDR1 SGHTA and CDR2 FQGNSA come from the germline V gene.

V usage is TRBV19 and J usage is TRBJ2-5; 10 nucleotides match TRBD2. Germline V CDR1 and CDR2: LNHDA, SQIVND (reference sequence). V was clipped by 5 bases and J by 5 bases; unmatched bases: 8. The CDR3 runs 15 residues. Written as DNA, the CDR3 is TGTGCCAGTAGTCCCGTAGCGGGGGGCCGGGAGACCCAGTACTTC. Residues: CASSPVAGGRETQYF. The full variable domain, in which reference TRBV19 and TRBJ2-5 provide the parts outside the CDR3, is DGGITQSPKYLFRKEGQNVTLSCEQNLNHDAMYWYRQDPGQGLRLIYYSQIVNDFQKGDIAEGYSVSREKKESFPLTVTSAQKNPTAFYLCASSPVAGGRETQYFGPGTRLLVL.

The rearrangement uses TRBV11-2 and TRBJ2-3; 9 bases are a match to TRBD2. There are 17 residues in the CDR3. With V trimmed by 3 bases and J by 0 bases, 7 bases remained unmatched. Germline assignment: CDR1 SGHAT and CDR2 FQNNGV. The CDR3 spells CASSFPGLAQSTDTQYF. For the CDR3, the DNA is TGTGCCAGCAGCTTCCCCGGACTAGCGCAGAGCACAGATACGCAGTATTTT.

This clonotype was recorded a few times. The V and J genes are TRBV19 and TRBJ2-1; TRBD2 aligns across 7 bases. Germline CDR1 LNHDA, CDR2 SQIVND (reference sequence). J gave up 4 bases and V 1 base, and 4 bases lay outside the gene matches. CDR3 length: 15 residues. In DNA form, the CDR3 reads TGTGCCAGTAGTATAGTGGCTAGCGGTTACAATGAGCAGTTCTTC. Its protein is CASSIVASGYNEQFF.

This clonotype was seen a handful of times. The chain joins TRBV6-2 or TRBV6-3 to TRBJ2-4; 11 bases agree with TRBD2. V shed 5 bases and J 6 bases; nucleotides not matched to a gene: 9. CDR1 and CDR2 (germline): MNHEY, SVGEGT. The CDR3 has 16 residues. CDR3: CASSRRTSGGRNIQYF. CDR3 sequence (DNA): TGTGCCAGCAGTCGCCGAACTAGCGGGGGAAGAAACATTCAGTACTTC.

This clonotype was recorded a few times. The CDR3 DNA reads as TGTGCCAGCAGCTACCTTAGGCGGACTAGCGGACAAGAGACCCAGTACTTC. Translation: CASSYLRRTSGQETQYF. J is TRBJ2-5 and V is TRBV11-3; 10 nucleotides align to TRBD2. The CDR3 runs 17 residues. The V gene end was trimmed by 4 bases and the J gene end by 2 bases; junction bases not matched to a gene: 10. Germline CDR1 and CDR2: SGHNT and YENEEA.

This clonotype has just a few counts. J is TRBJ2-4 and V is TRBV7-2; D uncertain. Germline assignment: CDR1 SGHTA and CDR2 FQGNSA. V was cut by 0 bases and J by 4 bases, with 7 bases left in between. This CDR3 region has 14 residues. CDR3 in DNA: TGTGCCAGCAGCTTAGCGGGAAATAAAAACATTCAGTACTTC. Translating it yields CASSLAGNKNIQYF.

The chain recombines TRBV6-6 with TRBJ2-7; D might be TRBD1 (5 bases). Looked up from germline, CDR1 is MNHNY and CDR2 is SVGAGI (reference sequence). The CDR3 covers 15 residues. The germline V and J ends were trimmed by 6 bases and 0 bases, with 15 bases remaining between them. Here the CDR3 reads CASRIDRTSSYEQYV. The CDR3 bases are TGTGCCAGCAGAATTGACAGAACGAGCTCCTACGAGCAGTACGTC.

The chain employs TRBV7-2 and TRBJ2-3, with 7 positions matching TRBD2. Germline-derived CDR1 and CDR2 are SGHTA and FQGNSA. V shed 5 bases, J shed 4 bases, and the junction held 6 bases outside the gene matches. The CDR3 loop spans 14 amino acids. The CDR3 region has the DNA TGTGCCAGCAGCGGGCGACTAGCAGCAGATACGCAGTATTTT. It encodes CASSGRLAADTQYF.

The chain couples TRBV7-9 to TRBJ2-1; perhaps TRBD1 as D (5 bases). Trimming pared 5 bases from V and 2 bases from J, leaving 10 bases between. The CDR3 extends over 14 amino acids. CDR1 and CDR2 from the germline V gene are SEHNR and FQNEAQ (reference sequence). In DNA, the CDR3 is TGTGCCAGCAGCCAGCAACAGGCCTACAATGAGCAGTTCTTC. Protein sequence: CASSQQQAYNEQFF.

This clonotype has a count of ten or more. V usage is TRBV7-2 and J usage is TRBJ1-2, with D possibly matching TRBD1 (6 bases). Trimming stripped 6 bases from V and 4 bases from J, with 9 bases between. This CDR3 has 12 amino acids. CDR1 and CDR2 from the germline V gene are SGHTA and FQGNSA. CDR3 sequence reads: CASSRGAYGYTF. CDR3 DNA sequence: TGTGCCAGCAGTCGGGGGGCCTATGGCTACACCTTC. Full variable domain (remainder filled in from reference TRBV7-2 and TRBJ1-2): GAGVSQSPSNKVTEKGKDVELRCDPISGHTALYWYRQSLGQGLEFLIYFQGNSAPDKSGLPSDRFSAERTGGSVSTLTIQRTQQEDSAVYLCASSRGAYGYTFGSGTRLTVV.

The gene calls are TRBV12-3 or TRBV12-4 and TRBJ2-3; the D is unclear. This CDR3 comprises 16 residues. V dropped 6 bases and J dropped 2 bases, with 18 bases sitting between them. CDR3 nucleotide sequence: TGTGCCAGCAGGATACAGTTACAGAGAAACACAGATACGCAGTATTTT. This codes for CASRIQLQRNTDTQYF.

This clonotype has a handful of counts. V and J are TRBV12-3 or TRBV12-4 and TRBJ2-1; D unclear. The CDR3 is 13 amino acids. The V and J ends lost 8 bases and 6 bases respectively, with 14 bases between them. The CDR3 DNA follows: TGTGCCAGCCGGATTGAGCGCTCCAATGAGCAGTTCTTC. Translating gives CASRIERSNEQFF.

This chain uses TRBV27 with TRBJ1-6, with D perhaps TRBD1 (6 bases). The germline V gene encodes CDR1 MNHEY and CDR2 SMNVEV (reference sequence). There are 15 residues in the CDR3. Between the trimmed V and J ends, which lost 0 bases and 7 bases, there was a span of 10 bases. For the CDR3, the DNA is TGTGCCAGCAGTTTATCATGGACAGCCAATTCACCCCTCCACTTT. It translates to CASSLSWTANSPLHF.